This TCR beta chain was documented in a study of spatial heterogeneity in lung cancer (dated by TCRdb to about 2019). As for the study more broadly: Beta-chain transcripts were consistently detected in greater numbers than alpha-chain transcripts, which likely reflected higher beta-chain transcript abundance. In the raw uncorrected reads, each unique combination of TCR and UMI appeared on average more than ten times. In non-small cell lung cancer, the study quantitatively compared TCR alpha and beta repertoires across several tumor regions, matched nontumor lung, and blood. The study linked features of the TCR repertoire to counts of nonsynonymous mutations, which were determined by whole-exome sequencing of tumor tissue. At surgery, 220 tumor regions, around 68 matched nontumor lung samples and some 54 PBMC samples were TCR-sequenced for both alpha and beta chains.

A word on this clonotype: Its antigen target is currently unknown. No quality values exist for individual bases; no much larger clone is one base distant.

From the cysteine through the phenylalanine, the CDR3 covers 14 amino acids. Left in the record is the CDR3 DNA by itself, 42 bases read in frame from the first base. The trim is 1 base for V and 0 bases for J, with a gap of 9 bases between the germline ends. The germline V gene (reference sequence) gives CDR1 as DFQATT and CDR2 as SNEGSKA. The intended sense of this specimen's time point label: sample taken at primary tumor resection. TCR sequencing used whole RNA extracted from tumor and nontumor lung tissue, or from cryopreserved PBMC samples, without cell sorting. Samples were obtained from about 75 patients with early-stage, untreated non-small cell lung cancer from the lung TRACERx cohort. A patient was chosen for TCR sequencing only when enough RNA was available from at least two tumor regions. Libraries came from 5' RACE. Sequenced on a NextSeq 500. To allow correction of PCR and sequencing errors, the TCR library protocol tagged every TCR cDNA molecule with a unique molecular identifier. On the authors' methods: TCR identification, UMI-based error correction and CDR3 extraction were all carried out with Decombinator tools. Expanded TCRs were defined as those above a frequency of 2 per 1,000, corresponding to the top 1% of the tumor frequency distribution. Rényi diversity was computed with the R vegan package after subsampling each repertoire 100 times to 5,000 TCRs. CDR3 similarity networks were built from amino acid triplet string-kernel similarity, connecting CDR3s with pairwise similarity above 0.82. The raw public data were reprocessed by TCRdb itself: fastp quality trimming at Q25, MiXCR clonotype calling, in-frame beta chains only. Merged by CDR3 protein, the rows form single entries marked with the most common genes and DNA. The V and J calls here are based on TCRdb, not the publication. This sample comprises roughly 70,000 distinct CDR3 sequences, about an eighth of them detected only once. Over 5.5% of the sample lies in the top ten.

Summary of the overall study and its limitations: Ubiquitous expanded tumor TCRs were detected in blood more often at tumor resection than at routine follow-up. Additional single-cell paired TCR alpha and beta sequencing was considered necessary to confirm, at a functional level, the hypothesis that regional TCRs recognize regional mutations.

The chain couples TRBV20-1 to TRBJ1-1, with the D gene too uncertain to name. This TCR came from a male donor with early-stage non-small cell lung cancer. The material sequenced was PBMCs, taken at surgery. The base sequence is TGCAGTGCTAGAGTAGGCCAAATGAACACTGAAGCTTTCTTT. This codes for CSARVGQMNTEAFF.